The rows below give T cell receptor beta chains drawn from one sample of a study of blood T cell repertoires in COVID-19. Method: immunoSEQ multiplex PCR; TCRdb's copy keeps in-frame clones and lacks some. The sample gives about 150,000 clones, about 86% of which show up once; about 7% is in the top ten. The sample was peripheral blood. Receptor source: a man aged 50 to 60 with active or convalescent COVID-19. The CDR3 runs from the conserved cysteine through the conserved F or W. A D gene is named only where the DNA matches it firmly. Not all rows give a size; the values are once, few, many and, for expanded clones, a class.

cdr3_aa: CASSDAVGSYEQYF
cdr3_nt: TGTGCCAGCAGTGACGCGGTCGGCTCCTACGAGCAGTACTTC
v_call: TRBV2
j_call: TRBJ2-7
d_call: NA
clone_size: few

cdr3_aa: CASSDWQTPSSYEQYF
cdr3_nt: TGTGCCAGCAGTGATTGGCAGACACCCAGCTCCTACGAGCAGTACTTC
v_call: TRBV6-1
j_call: TRBJ2-7
d_call: NA
clone_size: NA

cdr3_aa: CASSEAGSSYEQYF
cdr3_nt: TGCGCCAGCAGCGAAGCGGGGAGCTCCTACGAGCAGTACTTC
v_call: TRBV5-1
j_call: TRBJ2-7
d_call: TRBD2
clone_size: NA

cdr3_aa: CASSYTQGNYGYTF
cdr3_nt: TGTGCCAGCAGTTACACACAGGGCAACTATGGCTACACCTTC
v_call: TRBV6-2/TRBV6-3
j_call: TRBJ1-2
d_call: NA
clone_size: NA

cdr3_aa: CASSVYNEQFF
cdr3_nt: TGTGCCAGCAGCGTATACAATGAGCAGTTCTTC
v_call: TRBV11-3
j_call: TRBJ2-1
d_call: NA
clone_size: NA

cdr3_aa: CASSQTGTGSTDTQYF
cdr3_nt: TGCGCCAGCAGCCAAACCGGGACAGGGAGCACAGATACGCAGTATTTT
v_call: TRBV4-1
j_call: TRBJ2-3
d_call: TRBD1
clone_size: NA

cdr3_aa: CAIGHENYGYTF
cdr3_nt: TGTGCCATAGGACACGAGAACTATGGCTACACCTTC
v_call: TRBV28
j_call: TRBJ1-2
d_call: NA
clone_size: few

cdr3_aa: CASSELSGNTIYF
cdr3_nt: TGTGCCAGCAGTGAACTCTCTGGAAACACCATATATTTT
v_call: TRBV6-1
j_call: TRBJ1-3
d_call: NA
clone_size: NA

cdr3_aa: CASSEPRGVSGNQPQHF
cdr3_nt: TGTGCCAGCAGTGAACCCCGGGGGGTTTCCGGTAATCAGCCCCAGCATTTT
v_call: TRBV6-1
j_call: TRBJ1-5
d_call: NA
clone_size: NA

cdr3_aa: CASSESGDNEQFF
cdr3_nt: TGTGCCAGCAGTGAGTCAGGGGACAATGAGCAGTTCTTC
v_call: TRBV2
j_call: TRBJ2-1
d_call: NA
clone_size: NA

cdr3_aa: CASSLIVNTEAFF
cdr3_nt: TGTGCCAGCAGCTTAATAGTGAACACTGAAGCTTTCTTT
v_call: TRBV7-3
j_call: TRBJ1-1
d_call: NA
clone_size: NA

cdr3_aa: CASSLGAGTASSRSPF
cdr3_nt: TGTGCCAGCAGCTTGGGGGCTGGGACAGCCTCCTCAAGGAGCCCCTTC
v_call: TRBV5-6
j_call: TRBJ2-7
d_call: TRBD1
clone_size: NA

cdr3_aa: CSAQGARGGAGELFF
cdr3_nt: TGCAGCGCCCAGGGTGCCCGCGGGGGGGCCGGGGAGCTGTTTTTT
v_call: TRBV29-1
j_call: TRBJ2-2
d_call: TRBD2
clone_size: NA

cdr3_aa: CASEPWGGGYSGNTIYF
cdr3_nt: TGTGCCTCCGAACCCTGGGGCGGCGGATACTCTGGAAACACCATATATTTT
v_call: TRBV30
j_call: TRBJ1-3
d_call: NA
clone_size: once

cdr3_aa: CSVTGTGGVNEQYF
cdr3_nt: TGCAGCGTAACCGGGACAGGGGGTGTGAACGAGCAGTACTTC
v_call: TRBV29-1
j_call: TRBJ2-7
d_call: TRBD1
clone_size: NA

cdr3_aa: CASSKGRGDTLHF
cdr3_nt: TGTGCCAGCAGTAAGGGGAGGGGGGACACCCTCCACTTT
v_call: TRBV6-5
j_call: TRBJ1-6
d_call: NA
clone_size: NA

cdr3_aa: CASRRDTNQPQHF
cdr3_nt: TGCGCCAGCCGCCGGGACACCAATCAGCCCCAGCATTTT
v_call: TRBV5-1
j_call: TRBJ1-5
d_call: NA
clone_size: NA

cdr3_aa: CASSFGRVYEQYF
cdr3_nt: TGTGCCAGCAGCTTTGGCAGGGTCTACGAGCAGTACTTC
v_call: TRBV7-8
j_call: TRBJ2-7
d_call: NA
clone_size: NA

cdr3_aa: CASSLQTGSSEKLFF
cdr3_nt: TGTGCCAGCAGCTTACAGACAGGGTCGAGTGAAAAACTGTTTTTT
v_call: TRBV7-6
j_call: TRBJ1-4
d_call: TRBD1
clone_size: NA

cdr3_aa: CASSLANSQNEKLFF
cdr3_nt: TGCGCCAGCAGCTTGGCGAACAGCCAAAATGAAAAACTGTTTTTT
v_call: TRBV5-1
j_call: TRBJ1-4
d_call: NA
clone_size: few

cdr3_aa: CATSRTAGQNTGELFF
cdr3_nt: TGTGCCACCAGCAGGACAGCGGGGCAGAACACCGGGGAGCTGTTTTTT
v_call: TRBV15
j_call: TRBJ2-2
d_call: TRBD2
clone_size: NA

cdr3_aa: CASSLAAGAYEQYF
cdr3_nt: TGTGCCAGCAGCTTAGCAGCGGGTGCCTACGAGCAGTACTTC
v_call: TRBV7-9
j_call: TRBJ2-7
d_call: NA
clone_size: once

cdr3_aa: CASSSSGGWETQYF
cdr3_nt: TGTGCCAGCAGTTCTAGCGGGGGTTGGGAGACCCAGTACTTC
v_call: TRBV6-2/TRBV6-3
j_call: TRBJ2-5
d_call: TRBD2
clone_size: NA

cdr3_aa: CANKREGHREQFF
cdr3_nt: TGTGCCAACAAGCGGGAGGGCCATAGAGAGCAGTTCTTC
v_call: TRBV12-3/TRBV12-4
j_call: TRBJ2-1
d_call: TRBD2
clone_size: NA

cdr3_aa: CATSITGMNTEAFF
cdr3_nt: TGTGCCACCAGCATAACAGGGATGAACACTGAAGCTTTCTTT
v_call: TRBV15
j_call: TRBJ1-1
d_call: NA
clone_size: NA

cdr3_aa: CASRKGANNQPQHF
cdr3_nt: TGTGCCAGCAGGAAGGGGGCTAACAATCAGCCCCAGCATTTT
v_call: TRBV2
j_call: TRBJ1-5
d_call: TRBD1
clone_size: NA

cdr3_aa: CASSLAGGSHTEAFF
cdr3_nt: TGTGCCAGCAGCCTTGCAGGGGGATCTCACACTGAAGCTTTCTTT
v_call: TRBV4-2
j_call: TRBJ1-1
d_call: TRBD1
clone_size: NA

cdr3_aa: CASSRRTSPYF
cdr3_nt: TGTGCCAGCAGCCGGAGGACTAGCCCCTACTTC
v_call: TRBV13
j_call: TRBJ2-7
d_call: TRBD2
clone_size: NA

cdr3_aa: CASSQDWGGEETQYF
cdr3_nt: TGTGCCAGCAGCCAAGATTGGGGGGGGGAAGAGACCCAGTACTTC
v_call: TRBV3-1/TRBV3-2
j_call: TRBJ2-5
d_call: TRBD2
clone_size: NA

cdr3_aa: CASSPQTGATQPQHF
cdr3_nt: TGTGCCAGCTCACCGCAGACAGGGGCGACTCAGCCCCAGCATTTT
v_call: TRBV18
j_call: TRBJ1-5
d_call: TRBD1
clone_size: NA

cdr3_aa: CASSLGADRYNEQFF
cdr3_nt: TGTGCCAGCAGCTTAGGAGCGGACCGCTACAATGAGCAGTTCTTC
v_call: TRBV9
j_call: TRBJ2-1
d_call: NA
clone_size: NA

cdr3_aa: CASSPSPGPTQPQHF
cdr3_nt: TGTGCCAGCTCACCGTCCCCAGGGCCCACTCAGCCCCAGCATTTT
v_call: TRBV18
j_call: TRBJ1-5
d_call: NA
clone_size: NA